This entry lists 2 T cell receptor beta chains sequenced from one sample in a study of technical replicates of blood from a few donors. Measured with immunoSEQ multiplex PCR; TCRdb has only the in-frame clones, and not every one. Of roughly 15,000 clones in the sample, less than 90% were seen once. Sequences were obtained from PBMCs. All receptors come from a human donor in good health.

This clone was seen only a few times. The gene calls are TRBV2 and TRBJ1-5; 8 nucleotides line up with TRBD1. The ends lost 5 bases at V and 6 bases at J; junction bases unmatched: 12. Germline lookup yields CDR1 SNHLY and CDR2 FYNNEI. CDR3 length: 16 residues. The CDR3 spells CASSTGQGGRGQPQHF. The CDR3 coding sequence is TGTGCCAGCAGTACAGGACAGGGAGGAAGGGGTCAGCCCCAGCATTTT.

The chain has TRBV14 and TRBJ1-1; D perhaps matches TRBD1 (5 bases). The V end was cut by 0 bases, the J end by 5 bases, with 10 bases between. Germline lookup yields CDR1 SGHDN and CDR2 FVKESK. CDR3 size: 14 residues. CDR3 in DNA: TGTGCCAGCAGCCAAGATTGGCGGGGGACTGAAGCTTTCTTT. It encodes CASSQDWRGTEAFF.